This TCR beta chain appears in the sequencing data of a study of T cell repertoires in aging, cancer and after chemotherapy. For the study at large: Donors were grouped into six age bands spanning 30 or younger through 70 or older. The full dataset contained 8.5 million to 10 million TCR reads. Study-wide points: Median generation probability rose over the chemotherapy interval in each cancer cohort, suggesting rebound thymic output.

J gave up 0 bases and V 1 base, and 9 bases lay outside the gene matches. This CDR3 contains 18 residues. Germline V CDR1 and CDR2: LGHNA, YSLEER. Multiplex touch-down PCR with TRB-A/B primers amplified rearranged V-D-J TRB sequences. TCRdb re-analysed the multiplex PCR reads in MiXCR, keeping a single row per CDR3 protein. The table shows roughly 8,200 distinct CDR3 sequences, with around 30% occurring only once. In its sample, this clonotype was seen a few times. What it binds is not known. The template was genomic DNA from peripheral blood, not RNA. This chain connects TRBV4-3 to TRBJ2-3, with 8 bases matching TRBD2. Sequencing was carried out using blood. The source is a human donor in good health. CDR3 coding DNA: TGCGCCAGCAGCCAAGGGACTAGCCTTATTCCTAGCACAGATACGCAGTATTTT. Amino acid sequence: CASSQGTSLIPSTDTQYF.